In its sample, the clone carrying this TCR beta chain was seen once. Its target is unknown. RNA in amounts of roughly 0.45 to 1 ug was reverse transcribed with random hexamers. TCRdb re-called the immunoSEQ multiplex PCR reads through MiXCR, storing one row per CDR3 protein. The sample lists roughly 200,000 distinct CDR3 sequences; 80% to 95% were seen once. Healthy donors formed controls matched for age and sex. This sample is part of a study of CD8 T cells in Susac syndrome. The germline V gene has CDR1 LNHDA and CDR2 SQIVND (reference sequence). This CDR3 has 14 residues. Trimming cost V 2 bases and J 3 bases; bases outside gene matches: 0. General study findings and limits: Only a relatively small number of individuals were included in the TCR sequencing and HLA analysis.

J is TRBJ2-2 and V is TRBV19; 7 nucleotides align to TRBD1. This receptor was taken from a human donor in good health. The sample was CD4+ T cells from PBMCs. The CDR3 coding sequence is TGTGCCAGTAGTATACAGGGGGACACCGGGGAGCTGTTTTTT. Translation: CASSIQGDTGELFF.